These 22 T cell receptor beta chains were all obtained from the same sample, sequenced in a study of blood T cell repertoires in COVID-19. Using immunoSEQ multiplex PCR, the repertoire was profiled, and TCRdb retains in-frame clones only, with some absent. The repertoire consists of roughly 160,000 clones, with over 75% occurring once and the leading ten covering less than 8%. The source material was peripheral blood. All receptors come from a man at least 80 years old with COVID-19, enrolled during active disease.

The CDR3 protein is CSVESLRNRNGYGYTF. In DNA, the CDR3 is TGCAGCGTTGAATCTCTTCGGAACAGGAACGGCTATGGCTACACCTTC. The J gene is TRBJ1-2, the V gene TRBV29-1; TRBD1 might be the D (5 bases). The length of the CDR3 is 16 residues. Germline CDR1 reads SQVTM; CDR2 reads ANQGSEA. V was pared by 2 bases and J by 4 bases, with 20 bases between.

The chain employs TRBV4-1 and TRBJ1-5; D uncertain. Germline CDR1 and CDR2: MGHRA and YSYEKL. V was cut by 0 bases and J by 7 bases, with 13 bases left in between. CDR3 length equals 15 residues. CDR3 region: CASSQDRGPYQPQHF. As DNA, the CDR3 is TGCGCCAGCAGCCAAGACCGTGGGCCTTACCAGCCCCAGCATTTT.

This chain joins TRBV4-1 and TRBJ1-1; D not certain. The CDR3 runs 15 residues. Between the trimmed V and J ends, which lost 4 bases and 1 base, there was a span of 13 bases. CDR1 MGHRA and CDR2 YSYEKL come from the germline V gene. The CDR3 here is CASSPLWAANTEAFF. For the CDR3, the DNA is TGCGCCAGCAGCCCGCTATGGGCTGCGAACACTGAAGCTTTCTTT.

The chain links TRBV7-9 to TRBJ1-1; no reliable D call. The CDR3 extends over 14 amino acids. Germline values: CDR1 SEHNR, CDR2 FQNEAQ (reference sequence). V shed 4 bases and J shed 1 base, with 10 bases lying between them. The CDR3 nucleotides read TGTGCCAGCAGCTCCCAGCCGGGGAACACTGAAGCTTTCTTT. As protein: CASSSQPGNTEAFF.

CDR3: CASSRSGGEKLFF. In DNA form, the CDR3 reads TGTGCCAGCTCACGCAGCGGGGGGGAAAAACTGTTTTTT. The gene calls are TRBV18 and TRBJ1-4; a weak D match, TRBD1 (5 bases). The V end was cut by 4 bases, the J end by 8 bases, with 11 bases between. The length of the CDR3 is 13 residues. The V gene's germline CDR1 is KGHSH and CDR2 LQKENI.

The V and J genes are TRBV12-3 or TRBV12-4 and TRBJ2-5; 7 bases line up with TRBD1. The CDR3 runs 13 residues. V lost 8 bases, J lost 4 bases, and 7 bases stayed unmatched. The CDR3: CASVLGGLETQYF. CDR3 in DNA: TGTGCCAGCGTCTTAGGGGGCCTAGAGACCCAGTACTTC.

Remarks on this clone: The junction departs from germline at one end; a sequencing error may be responsible. This chain connects TRBV7-2 to TRBJ1-2; D is unresolved. Looked up from germline, CDR1 is SGHTA and CDR2 is FQGNSA. The CDR3 covers 15 residues. The CDR3 region is CASSRAPPSPEGYAF. The CDR3 DNA reads TGTGCCAGCAGCCGGGCGCCTCCTTCCCCCGAGGGCTACGCCTTC.

J is TRBJ1-1 and V is TRBV29-1, with 7 bases aligning to TRBD1. This CDR3 is 11 amino acids long. Trimming removed 7 bases from V and 8 bases from J; junction bases left unmatched: 7. Germline assignment: CDR1 SQVTM and CDR2 ANQGSEA. CDR3 loop: CSADRAIEAFF. The DNA of the CDR3 is TGCAGCGCTGACAGGGCGATCGAAGCTTTCTTT.

This clone turned up a few times. This chain connects TRBV19 to TRBJ1-2; 7 bases align to TRBD1. Germline CDR1 reads LNHDA; CDR2 reads SQIVND (reference sequence). Losses at the gene ends were 8 bases for V and 6 bases for J; bases not matched to a gene: 6. This CDR3 has 12 amino acids. The CDR3 nucleotides read TGTGCCAGTCGACAGGGCTTCGATGGCTACACCTTC. Translation gives CASRQGFDGYTF.

DNA of the CDR3: TGTGCCAGCAGGTCATCCGGGTCGAACTATGGCTACACCTTC. It encodes CASRSSGSNYGYTF. The V and J genes are TRBV27 and TRBJ1-2; no clear D gene. CDR1 and CDR2 from the germline V gene are MNHEY and SMNVEV (reference sequence). The V and J ends lost 6 bases and 2 bases respectively, with 13 bases between them. The CDR3 spans 14 residues.

This clone was observed a single time. This chain links TRBV20-1 with TRBJ1-6; 8 bases align to TRBD1. The germline V gene encodes CDR1 DFQATT and CDR2 SNEGSKA (reference sequence). This CDR3 is built from 15 residues. Losses at the gene ends were 3 bases for V and 9 bases for J; bases not matched to a gene: 10. CDR3 nucleotides: TGCAGTGCTAGTTCCTCCGGGACAGGAAGTTCACCCCTCCACTTT. Translation: CSASSSGTGSSPLHF.

This chain joins TRBV5-4 and TRBJ1-5; weak D call: TRBD1 (5 bases). The germline V gene encodes CDR1 SGHNT and CDR2 YYREEE (reference sequence). There are 15 residues in the CDR3. The ends were cut back, 5 bases at V and 7 bases at J, with 19 bases in the middle. CDR3 loop: CASSLTPGEEQPQHF. Here the CDR3 DNA reads TGTGCCAGCAGTTTAACGCCGGGGGAAGAACAGCCCCAGCATTTT.

V and J are TRBV10-1 and TRBJ2-7, with 9 bases identical to TRBD1. Germline V lookup: CDR1 WNHNN, CDR2 SYGVQD (reference sequence). The CDR3 has 16 amino acids. V was clipped by 1 base and J by 0 bases; unmatched bases: 4. CDR3 bases: TGCGCCAGCAGTGAGTGGACAGGGGACCCCTCCTACGAGCAGTACTTC. Its protein is CASSEWTGDPSYEQYF.

The rearrangement uses TRBV12-2 and TRBJ2-1; the table calls TRBD1, which could not be checked here. TRBV12-2 is flagged as a pseudogene. This CDR3 is 18 amino acids long. The CDR3 sequence is CASRSRKEQGACCNEQFF. The CDR3 coding sequence is TGTGCAAGTCGCTCTCGCAAGGAACAGGGAGCATGTTGCAATGAGCAGTTCTTC.

This chain links TRBV7-8 with TRBJ2-7; 8 positions agree with TRBD1. The CDR3 extends over 13 amino acids. The germline V gene encodes CDR1 SGHVS and CDR2 FQNEAQ. V lost 5 bases to trimming and J lost 7 bases; unmatched junction nucleotides: 7. CDR3 region: CASSADRVREQYF. In DNA, the CDR3 is TGTGCCAGCAGCGCGGACAGGGTTCGGGAGCAGTACTTC.

V gene TRBV19 combines with J gene TRBJ1-4; perhaps TRBD1 as D (5 bases). Trimming stripped 4 bases from V and 3 bases from J, with 15 bases between. CDR1 LNHDA and CDR2 SQIVND come from the germline V gene (reference sequence). This CDR3 is built from 16 residues. The CDR3 DNA is TGTGCCAGTAGTACCCTCTGGGGGGTGGCTAATGAAAAACTGTTTTTT. It yields the protein CASSTLWGVANEKLFF.

This chain joins TRBV25-1 and TRBJ2-7; the match to TRBD1 covers 8 bases. The CDR3 is made up of 14 amino acids. With 5 bases clipped from V and 5 bases from J, the junction kept 8 bases outside the gene matches. Germline V gene data show CDR1 as MGHDK and CDR2 as SYGVNS. CDR3 sequence reads: CASSRRQGLNEQYF. The CDR3 bases are TGTGCCAGCAGTAGGAGACAGGGGCTGAACGAGCAGTACTTC.

In its sample, this clone was seen a few times. V gene TRBV19 combines with J gene TRBJ2-5; D call uncertain. The CDR3 length is 14 residues. V gave up 2 bases and J gave up 4 bases, with 11 bases separating them. Looked up from germline, CDR1 is LNHDA and CDR2 is SQIVND (reference sequence). CDR3 in amino acids: CASSITPGSETQYF. CDR3 in DNA: TGTGCCAGTAGTATAACCCCCGGGTCAGAGACCCAGTACTTC.

This chain links TRBV4-1 with TRBJ2-7; 8 bases fit TRBD2. Germline trimming cut 1 base from V and 3 bases from J; bases unmatched to any gene: 2. In germline, CDR1 is MGHRA, CDR2 YSYEKL. This CDR3 spans 14 amino acids. CDR3 DNA: TGCGCCAGCAGCCAAGTGGCGGGGGGCTACGAGCAGTACTTC. The encoded protein is CASSQVAGGYEQYF.

This chain uses TRBV5-6 with TRBJ1-2, with D perhaps matching TRBD1 (6 bases). Trimming left V 3 bases short and J 5 bases short, with 14 bases between. The length of the CDR3 is 14 residues. Germline lookup yields CDR1 SGHDT and CDR2 YYEEEE. The CDR3 region has the DNA TGTGCCAGCAGCTGGATTCGGACAGAGTATGGCTACACCTTC. This gives the protein CASSWIRTEYGYTF.

This clone has only a few counts. This chain joins TRBV3-1 (or the pseudogene TRBV3-2) and TRBJ1-1, with TRBD1 identical over 8 bases. CDR3 length equals 15 residues. Unmatched junction bases numbered 0, after V lost 0 bases and J lost 0 bases. Looked up from germline, CDR1 is LGHDT and CDR2 is YNNKEL (reference sequence). CDR3 protein: CASSQDRGLNTEAFF. DNA for the CDR3: TGTGCCAGCAGCCAAGACAGGGGGCTGAACACTGAAGCTTTCTTT.

This clone showed up just once. The CDR3, as DNA: TGTGCCAGCAGTCCCCTCAGGGTAGATCAGCCCCAGCATTTT. Amino acid sequence: CASSPLRVDQPQHF. V usage is TRBV2 and J usage is TRBJ1-5; maybe TRBD1 (5 bases). Trimming cost V 5 bases and J 5 bases, with 13 bases left between them. Per the germline V gene, CDR1 is SNHLY and CDR2 is FYNNEI. This CDR3 contains 14 residues.